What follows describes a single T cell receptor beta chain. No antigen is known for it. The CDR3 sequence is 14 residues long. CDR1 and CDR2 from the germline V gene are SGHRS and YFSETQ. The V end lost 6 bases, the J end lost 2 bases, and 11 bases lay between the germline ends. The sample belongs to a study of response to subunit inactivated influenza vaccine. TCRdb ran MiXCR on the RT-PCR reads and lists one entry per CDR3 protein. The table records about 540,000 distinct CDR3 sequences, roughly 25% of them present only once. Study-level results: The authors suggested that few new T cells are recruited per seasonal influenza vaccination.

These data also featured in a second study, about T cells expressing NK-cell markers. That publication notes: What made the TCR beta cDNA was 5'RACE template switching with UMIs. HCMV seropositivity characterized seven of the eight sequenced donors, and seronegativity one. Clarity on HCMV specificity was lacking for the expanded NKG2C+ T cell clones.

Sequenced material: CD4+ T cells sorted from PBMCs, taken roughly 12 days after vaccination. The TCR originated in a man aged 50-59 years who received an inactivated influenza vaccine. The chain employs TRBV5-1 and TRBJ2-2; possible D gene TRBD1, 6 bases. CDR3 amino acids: CASKQDSNTGELFF. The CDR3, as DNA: TGCGCCAGCAAACAGGACAGTAACACCGGGGAGCTGTTTTTT. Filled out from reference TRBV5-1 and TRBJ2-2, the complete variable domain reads KAGVTQTPRYLIKTRGQQVTLSCSPISGHRSVSWYQQTPGQGLQFLFEYFSETQRNKGNFPGRFSGRQFSNSRSEMNVSTLELGDSALYLCASKQDSNTGELFFGEGSRLTVL.